This paragraph reports one T cell receptor (beta chain). This specimen comes from a study of blood T cell repertoires in COVID-19. On the study more broadly: Collection of acute and convalescent COVID-19 samples took place in the United States, Italy and Spain. T cells, B-cell-depleted T cells, or PBMCs provided the cDNA or gDNA that served as material.

Original processing notes: By means of reference gene primer amplification, nucleated cell counts were estimated. Sequencing was performed with immunoSEQ multiplex PCR; in TCRdb, only in-frame clones are kept and a portion is missing. The DNA gave D and trimming, while V, J and clone size come from that table. The data contain 240,000 or so clones, roughly 86% of them singletons. The sequenced sample was peripheral blood. The origin of this receptor is a woman between 65 and 79 years old with active or convalescent COVID-19.

CDR3 coding DNA: TGTGCCACCAGCAGAGATTCCGACCCAGGGGGCTACACCTTC. Residues: CATSRDSDPGGYTF. The chain carries TRBV15 and TRBJ1-2, with TRBD1 as a possible D gene (5 bases). Germline V gene data show CDR1 as LNHNV and CDR2 as YYDKDF (reference sequence). This CDR3 is 14 amino acids long. The ends were cut back, 0 bases at V and 8 bases at J, with 13 bases in the middle.